This T cell receptor (beta chain) was observed in a study of T-cell reconstitution after alpha-beta-depleted transplantation in children. Many counts were recorded for this clonotype. As it was prepared, the TCRbeta library received unique molecular identifiers. A single record per CDR3 protein comes from TCRdb applying MiXCR to the PCR reads. The sample has fewer than 400,000 distinct CDR3 sequences; about a fifth are singletons. V shed 5 bases and J 5 bases; nucleotides not matched to a gene: 7. The CDR3 extends over 14 amino acids. The sample in question was PBMCs from the stem cell graft donor, obtained from the stem cell graft. The clonotype was recovered from a human donor who donated a stem cell graft to a child with acute myeloid leukemia. The chain recombines TRBV12-3 or TRBV12-4 with TRBJ2-3, with 7 bases fitting TRBD2. CDR3 protein: CASSPTRERDTQYF. The CDR3 nucleotides read TGTGCCAGCAGTCCTACGCGGGAGCGAGATACGCAGTATTTT.